This T cell receptor beta chain was identified during a study of cytomegalovirus exposure and HLA in healthy donors. Study-wide results and caveats: One variant, a missense change in DCLRE1C, was linked in a later analysis to TCR beta V- and J-gene trimming.

On this clone: Its matching antigen is unknown.

Trimming cost V 4 bases and J 3 bases; bases outside gene matches: 8. The CDR3 has 15 amino acids. The germline gives CDR1 SGDLS, CDR2 YYNGEE. With 60 Vbeta and 13 Jbeta primers, the PCR was carried out. Libraries were prepared by immunoSEQ multiplex PCR; TCRdb keeps only in-frame clonotypes and omits some of them. The sample includes roughly 100,000 clones, less than 85% of them seen just once. The specimen sequenced was PBMCs. This sequence originates from a woman aged 60 to 75 in good health and CMV-seropositive. This rearrangement joins TRBV9 to TRBJ2-7; 9 bases line up with TRBD1. CDR3 sequence reads: CASSPMSTGGYEQYF. In DNA form, the CDR3 reads TGTGCCAGCAGCCCGATGTCGACAGGGGGCTACGAGCAGTACTTC. The full variable domain, with the rest looked up from reference TRBV9 and TRBJ2-7, is DSGVTQTPKHLITATGQRVTLRCSPRSGDLSVYWYQQSLDQGLQFLIQYYNGEERAKGNILERFSAQQFPDLHSELNLSSLELGDSALYFCASSPMSTGGYEQYFGPGTRLTVT.